This entry lists 26 T cell receptor beta chains sequenced from one sample in a study of T cell repertoires and HLA-DP antigens. These receptors have no known antigen. The table came from immunoSEQ multiplex PCR; TCRdb's copy has only in-frame clones and leaves some out. The sample consists of over 100,000 clones, over 90% of them appearing once. Sequenced material: CD4+ T cells from PBMCs. All receptors derive from a woman under 30 in good health and CMV-seronegative.

In this sample, this clone turned up once. CDR3 loop: CASSTGTGGSYNEQFF. The DNA of the CDR3 is TGTGCCAGCAGCACCGGGACAGGGGGCTCCTACAATGAGCAGTTCTTC. The chain is built from TRBV4-2 and TRBJ2-1; 11 nucleotides align to TRBD1. The CDR3 length is 16 residues. The germline CDR1 and CDR2 sequences are LGHNA and YNFKEQ. V lost 5 bases to trimming and J lost 0 bases; unmatched junction nucleotides: 3.

The CDR3 loop reads CASSLAGRPLYEQYV. In DNA, the CDR3 is TGTGCCAGCAGCTTGGCCGGACGACCGCTTTACGAGCAGTACGTC. This sequence joins TRBV5-5 and TRBJ2-7; D gene uncertain. V dropped 0 bases and J dropped 4 bases, with 14 bases sitting between them. The CDR3 length is 15 residues. CDR1 is SGHKS, CDR2 YYEKEE, per germline (reference sequence).

The chain is built from TRBV25-1 and TRBJ1-1; possibly TRBD1 for D (6 bases). Germline CDR1 is MGHDK and CDR2 is SYGVNS. With 6 bases removed from V and 1 base from J, the gap between germline ends came to 15 bases. The CDR3 contains 15 residues. In DNA, the CDR3 is TGTGCCAGCAGACAACCAGGGGTGGGGAACACTGAAGCTTTCTTT. Translation: CASRQPGVGNTEAFF.

The rearrangement joins TRBV19 to TRBJ2-3; 10 nucleotides align to TRBD1. CDR3 length: 14 residues. V lost 1 base and J lost 8; bases outside the gene matches: 3. Germline CDR1 reads LNHDA; CDR2 reads SQIVND (reference sequence). This CDR3 is CASSIGTGGVTQYF. The DNA for the CDR3 is TGTGCCAGTAGTATAGGGACAGGGGGGGTTACGCAGTATTTT.

The chain joins TRBV11-3 to TRBJ1-6; D is unclear. Germline CDR1 SGHNT, CDR2 YENEEA. This CDR3 is 15 amino acids long. V shed 0 bases and J shed 7 bases, with 10 bases lying between them. CDR3 protein: CASSLDPGPNSPLHF. The CDR3 DNA follows: TGTGCCAGCAGCTTAGATCCCGGCCCGAATTCACCCCTCCACTTT. Full variable domain (outside the CDR3, taken from reference TRBV11-3 and TRBJ1-6): EAGVVQSPRYKIIEKKQPVAFWCNPISGHNTLYWYLQNLGQGPELLIRYENEEAVDDSQLPKDRFSAERLKGVDSTLKIQPAELGDSAVYLCASSLDPGPNSPLHFGNGTRLTVT.

The chain employs TRBV6-1 and TRBJ2-3, with a tentative D call TRBD2 (5 bases). This CDR3 contains 15 residues. V lost 0 bases, J lost 4 bases, and 11 bases lay in between. The germline V gene encodes CDR1 MNHNS and CDR2 SASEGT. DNA of the CDR3: TGTGCCAGCAGTGAAGCGGGGAGTGTTGCAGATACGCAGTATTTT. This sequence encodes CASSEAGSVADTQYF.

The V and J genes are TRBV28 and TRBJ2-3; D gene ambiguous. The CDR3 extends over 11 amino acids. Germline loops: CDR1 MDHEN, CDR2 SYDVKM. The V gene lost 6 bases and the J gene lost 8 bases, with 9 bases spanning the gap. Written as DNA, the CDR3 is TGTGCCAGCAGCGATACTATTACGCAGTATTTT. It encodes CASSDTITQYF.

The chain has TRBV6-6 and TRBJ2-7; no firm D call. The CDR3 totals 14 residues. V dropped 0 bases and J dropped 1 base, with 7 bases sitting between them. CDR1 MNHNY and CDR2 SVGAGI come from the germline V gene (reference sequence). CDR3 nucleotide sequence: TGTGCCAGCAGTTACTCGTGGACGTCCTACGAGCAGTACTTC. Amino acid sequence: CASSYSWTSYEQYF.

The chain carries TRBV28 and TRBJ2-5; D call uncertain. Germline loops: CDR1 MDHEN, CDR2 SYDVKM. The V gene lost 8 bases and the J gene lost 6 bases, with 7 bases spanning the gap. The CDR3 has 10 residues. Here the CDR3 DNA reads TGTGCCAGCGCCGATCAGACCCAGTACTTC. Encoded protein: CASADQTQYF.

This clone was seen a single time. The V and J genes are TRBV5-1 and TRBJ1-2, with D perhaps matching TRBD1 (6 bases). The CDR3 covers 13 residues. Germline V gene data show CDR1 as SGHRS and CDR2 as YFSETQ. V was cut by 4 bases and J by 5 bases, with 12 bases left in between. The CDR3 is CASSLDSSYGYTF. In DNA, the CDR3 is TGCGCCAGCAGCCTGGACAGCTCATATGGCTACACCTTC. The entire variable domain, with the rest obtained from reference TRBV5-1 and TRBJ1-2, is as follows: KAGVTQTPRYLIKTRGQQVTLSCSPISGHRSVSWYQQTPGQGLQFLFEYFSETQRNKGNFPGRFSGRQFSNSRSEMNVSTLELGDSALYLCASSLDSSYGYTFGSGTRLTVV.

V and J are TRBV2 and TRBJ1-5; TRBD1 agrees at 7 bases. The CDR3 extends over 17 amino acids. V gave up 1 base and J gave up 0 bases; unmatched junction bases: 6. The germline CDR1 and CDR2 sequences are SNHLY and FYNNEI. CDR3 residues: CASSEDLGTVSNQPQHF. The CDR3 bases are TGTGCCAGCAGTGAAGACTTAGGGACAGTTAGCAATCAGCCCCAGCATTTT.

The chain links TRBV18 to TRBJ2-1; D may be TRBD2 (7 bases). V was shortened by 0 bases and J by 6 bases, with 15 bases between the two germline ends. CDR3 length: 16 amino acids. Per the germline V gene, CDR1 is KGHSH and CDR2 is LQKENI. This chain's CDR3 is CASSPPGGARTNEQFF. Here the CDR3 DNA reads TGTGCCAGCTCACCACCAGGGGGGGCGCGTACCAATGAGCAGTTCTTC.

This chain links TRBV20-1 with TRBJ2-5; 11 nucleotides align to TRBD2. The CDR3 contains 11 residues. Germline-derived CDR1 and CDR2 are DFQATT and SNEGSKA (reference sequence). The V and J ends lost 7 bases and 6 bases, in that order; junction bases with no gene match: 1. The CDR3 spells CSGLAGQTQYF. The DNA for the CDR3 is TGCAGTGGACTAGCGGGACAGACCCAGTACTTC.

This clone is a singleton in its sample. The chain couples TRBV7-9 to TRBJ1-5; D is undetermined. The CDR3 extends over 13 amino acids. V shed 2 bases and J shed 5 bases, with 7 bases lying between them. Germline V gives CDR1 SEHNR, CDR2 FQNEAQ (reference sequence). CDR3 sequence (DNA): TGTGCCAGCAGCTTAACTTCGGATCAGCCCCAGCATTTT. Its protein is CASSLTSDQPQHF.

This chain connects TRBV13 to TRBJ1-3; D unclear. This CDR3 contains 16 residues. V was trimmed by 4 bases and J by 0 bases, leaving 13 bases between them. Germline loops: CDR1 PRHDT, CDR2 FYEKMQ (reference sequence). CDR3 loop: CASSSGRVNSGNTIYF. CDR3 nucleotide sequence: TGTGCCAGCAGCTCTGGCCGGGTGAACTCTGGAAACACCATATATTTT.

CDR3 in amino acids: CASREGQGRTEAFF. DNA for the CDR3: TGTGCCAGCAGAGAGGGACAGGGAAGGACTGAAGCTTTCTTT. The gene calls are TRBV6-5 and TRBJ1-1; 9 bases fit TRBD1. CDR3 length: 14 residues. The V and J ends lost 6 bases and 5 bases, in that order; junction bases with no gene match: 7. The V gene's germline CDR1 is MNHEY and CDR2 SVGAGI.

This chain links TRBV15 with TRBJ1-5; 8 bases match TRBD1. V lost 0 bases and J lost 4; bases outside the gene matches: 11. CDR3 length equals 18 residues. Per germline, CDR1 LNHNV and CDR2 YYDKDF (reference sequence). The CDR3 DNA is TGTGCCACCAGCAGAGATGTACGGATGGGGACAGGAAATCAGCCCCAGCATTTT. Amino acid sequence: CATSRDVRMGTGNQPQHF. The full variable domain, with the rest looked up from reference TRBV15 and TRBJ1-5, is DAMVIQNPRYQVTQFGKPVTLSCSQTLNHNVMYWYQQKSSQAPKLLFHYYDKDFNNEADTPDNFQSRRPNTSFCFLDIRSPGLGDTAMYLCATSRDVRMGTGNQPQHFGDGTRLSIL.

The chain recombines TRBV5-4 with TRBJ1-2; TRBD1 matches 7 bases. Germline V gene sequence: CDR1 SGHNT, CDR2 YYREEE (reference sequence). V shed 3 bases and J 4 bases; nucleotides not matched to a gene: 9. The CDR3 extends over 15 amino acids. In DNA, the CDR3 is TGTGCCAGCAGCTCCCGACAGGGATTTCCCTATGGCTACACCTTC. It encodes CASSSRQGFPYGYTF.

The rearrangement links TRBV4-1 to TRBJ2-3, with 10 nucleotides matching TRBD2. V shed 1 base and J 0 bases; nucleotides not matched to a gene: 7. Germline lookup yields CDR1 MGHRA and CDR2 YSYEKL. The CDR3 consists of 18 residues. DNA of the CDR3: TGCGCCAGCAGCCAAGGGCTAGCGGGGGTATCTAGCACAGATACGCAGTATTTT. Its translation is CASSQGLAGVSSTDTQYF.

This chain uses TRBV6-5 with TRBJ2-3, with D possibly matching TRBD2 (6 bases). Germline V lookup: CDR1 MNHEY, CDR2 SVGAGI. The CDR3 contains 15 residues. V was trimmed by 6 bases and J by 2 bases, leaving 15 bases between them. This CDR3 is CASRRGTPNTDTQYF. The DNA for the CDR3 is TGTGCCAGCAGACGCGGGACTCCTAACACAGATACGCAGTATTTT.

The chain links TRBV10-3 to TRBJ2-7, with D uncertain. The CDR3 totals 12 residues. Per germline, CDR1 ENHRY and CDR2 SYGVKD. V gave up 0 bases and J gave up 6 bases, with 6 bases separating them. The DNA for the CDR3 is TGTGCCATCAGTGAGTCTGCCAGCGAGCAGTACGTC. Translated, it gives CAISESASEQYV.

V usage is TRBV7-9 and J usage is TRBJ2-1, with 11 bases fitting TRBD2. The CDR3 is made up of 16 amino acids. The V and J ends lost 3 bases and 1 base, in that order; junction bases with no gene match: 2. The germline V gene has CDR1 SEHNR and CDR2 FQNEAQ (reference sequence). DNA for the CDR3: TGTGCCAGCAGCTTTAGCGGGGGGGTTTCCTACAATGAGCAGTTCTTC. As protein: CASSFSGGVSYNEQFF.

The V call is TRBV7-9, the J call TRBJ1-1, with D unclear. The CDR3 loop spans 12 amino acids. Germline assignment: CDR1 SEHNR and CDR2 FQNEAQ (reference sequence). Between the trimmed V and J ends, which lost 5 bases and 1 base, there was a span of 5 bases. For the CDR3, the DNA is TGTGCCAGCAGCCGAGAGAACACTGAAGCTTTCTTT. Its protein is CASSRENTEAFF. Full variable domain (missing parts from reference TRBV7-9 and TRBJ1-1): DTGVSQNPRHKITKRGQNVTFRCDPISEHNRLYWYRQTLGQGPEFLTYFQNEAQLEKSRLLSDRFSAERPKGSFSTLEIQRTEQGDSAMYLCASSRENTEAFFGQGTRLTVV.

This chain links TRBV9 with TRBJ2-2, with D unclear. CDR3 length equals 14 residues. Per the germline V gene, CDR1 is SGDLS and CDR2 is YYNGEE. Between the trimmed V and J ends, which lost 4 bases and 0 bases, there was a span of 7 bases. The CDR3 bases are TGTGCCAGCAGCCAGATGTCGAACACCGGGGAGCTGTTTTTT. As protein: CASSQMSNTGELFF. The whole variable domain, filled in from reference TRBV9 and TRBJ2-2, reads DSGVTQTPKHLITATGQRVTLRCSPRSGDLSVYWYQQSLDQGLQFLIQYYNGEERAKGNILERFSAQQFPDLHSELNLSSLELGDSALYFCASSQMSNTGELFFGEGSRLTVL.

V and J are TRBV5-6 and TRBJ2-7; D unresolved. V was cut by 0 bases and J by 5 bases, with 9 bases left in between. This CDR3 has 13 amino acids. Looked up from germline, CDR1 is SGHDT and CDR2 is YYEEEE. The CDR3 here is CASSLAYGNEQYV. The CDR3 DNA sequence: TGTGCCAGCAGCTTGGCGTATGGGAACGAGCAGTACGTC.

The chain uses TRBV23-1 and TRBJ2-5; D not resolved. TRBV23-1 counts as an open reading frame of uncertain function. The ends were cut back, 0 bases at V and 2 bases at J, with 22 bases in the middle. The CDR3 totals 19 residues. CDR3 DNA sequence: TGCGCCAGCAGTCAATCGGCCCCACCATATGTGAGACGGCAAGAGACCCAGTACTTC. It translates to CASSQSAPPYVRRQETQYF.